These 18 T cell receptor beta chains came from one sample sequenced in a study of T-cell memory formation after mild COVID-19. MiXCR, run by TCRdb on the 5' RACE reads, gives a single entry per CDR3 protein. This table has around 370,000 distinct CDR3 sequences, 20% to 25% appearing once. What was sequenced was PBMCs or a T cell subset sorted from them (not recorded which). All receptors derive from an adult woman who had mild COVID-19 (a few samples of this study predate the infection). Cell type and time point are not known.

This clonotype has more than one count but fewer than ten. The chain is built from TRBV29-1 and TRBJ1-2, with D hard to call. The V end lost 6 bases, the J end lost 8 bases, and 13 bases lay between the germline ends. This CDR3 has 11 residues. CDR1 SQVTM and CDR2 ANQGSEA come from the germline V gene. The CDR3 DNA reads TGCAGCGTCTCCCAAGGGCAGGGCTACACCTTC. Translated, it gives CSVSQGQGYTF. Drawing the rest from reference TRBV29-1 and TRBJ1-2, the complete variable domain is SAVISQKPSRDICQRGTSLTIQCQVDSQVTMMFWYRQQPGQSLTLIATANQGSEATYESGFVIDKFPISRPNLTFSTLTVSNMSPEDSSIYLCSVSQGQGYTFGSGTRLTVV.

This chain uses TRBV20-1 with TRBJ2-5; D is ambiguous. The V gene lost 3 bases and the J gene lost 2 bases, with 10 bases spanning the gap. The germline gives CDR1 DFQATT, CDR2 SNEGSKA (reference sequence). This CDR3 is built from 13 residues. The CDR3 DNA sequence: TGCAGTGCTAGGACCAGCGATCAAGAGACCCAGTACTTC. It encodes CSARTSDQETQYF.

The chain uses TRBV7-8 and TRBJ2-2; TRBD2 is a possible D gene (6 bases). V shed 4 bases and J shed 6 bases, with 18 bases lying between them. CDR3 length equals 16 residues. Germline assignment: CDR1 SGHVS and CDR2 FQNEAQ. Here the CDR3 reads CASSSSYGSISGELFF. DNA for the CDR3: TGTGCCAGCAGCTCCAGTTACGGGAGTATATCCGGGGAGCTGTTTTTT.

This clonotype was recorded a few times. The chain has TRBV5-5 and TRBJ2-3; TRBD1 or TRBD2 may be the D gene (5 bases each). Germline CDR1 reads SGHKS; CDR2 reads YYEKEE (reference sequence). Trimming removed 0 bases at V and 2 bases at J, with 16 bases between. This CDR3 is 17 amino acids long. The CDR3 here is CASSLGGGRVPTDTQYF. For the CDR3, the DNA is TGTGCCAGCAGCTTGGGTGGGGGTCGGGTACCCACAGATACGCAGTATTTT.

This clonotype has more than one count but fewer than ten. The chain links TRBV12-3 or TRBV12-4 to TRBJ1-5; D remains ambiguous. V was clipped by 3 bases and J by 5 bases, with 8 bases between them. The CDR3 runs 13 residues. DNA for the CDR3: TGTGCCAGCAGTTTGGGCACCTATCAGCCCCAGCATTTT. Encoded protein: CASSLGTYQPQHF.

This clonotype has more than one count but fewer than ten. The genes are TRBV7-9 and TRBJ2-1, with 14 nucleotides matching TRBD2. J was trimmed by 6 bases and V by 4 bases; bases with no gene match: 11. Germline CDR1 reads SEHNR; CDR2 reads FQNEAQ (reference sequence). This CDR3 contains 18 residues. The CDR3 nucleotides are TGTGCCAGCAGCTCCAGCGGCGGGACTAGCGGGAGACTCAATGAGCAGTTCTTC. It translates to CASSSSGGTSGRLNEQFF.

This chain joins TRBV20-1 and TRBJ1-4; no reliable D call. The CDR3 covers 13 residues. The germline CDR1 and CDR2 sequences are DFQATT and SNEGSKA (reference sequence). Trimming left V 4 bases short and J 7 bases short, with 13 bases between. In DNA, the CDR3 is TGCAGTGCTATAGGCTTGGCGGGTGAAAAACTGTTTTTT. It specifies CSAIGLAGEKLFF.

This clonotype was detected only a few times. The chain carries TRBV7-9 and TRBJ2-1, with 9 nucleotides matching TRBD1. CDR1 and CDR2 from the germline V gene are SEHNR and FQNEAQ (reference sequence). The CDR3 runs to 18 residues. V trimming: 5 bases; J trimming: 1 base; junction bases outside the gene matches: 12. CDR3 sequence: CASSPRGATGGSYNEQFF. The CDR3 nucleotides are TGTGCCAGCAGCCCCCGGGGCGCGACAGGGGGGTCCTACAATGAGCAGTTCTTC.

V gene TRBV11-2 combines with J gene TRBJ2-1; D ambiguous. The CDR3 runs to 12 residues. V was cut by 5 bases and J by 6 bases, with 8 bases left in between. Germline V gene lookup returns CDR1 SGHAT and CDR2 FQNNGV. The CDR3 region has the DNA TGTGCCAGCAGCCCCTTCCCCAATGAGCAGTTCTTC. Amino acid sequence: CASSPFPNEQFF.

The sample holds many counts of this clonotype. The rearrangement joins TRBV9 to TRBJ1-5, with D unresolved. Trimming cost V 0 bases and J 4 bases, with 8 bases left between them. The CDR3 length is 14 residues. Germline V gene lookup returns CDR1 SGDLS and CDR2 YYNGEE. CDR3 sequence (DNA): TGTGCCAGCAGCGTAGACGGGAGTAATCAGCCCCAGCATTTT. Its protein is CASSVDGSNQPQHF.

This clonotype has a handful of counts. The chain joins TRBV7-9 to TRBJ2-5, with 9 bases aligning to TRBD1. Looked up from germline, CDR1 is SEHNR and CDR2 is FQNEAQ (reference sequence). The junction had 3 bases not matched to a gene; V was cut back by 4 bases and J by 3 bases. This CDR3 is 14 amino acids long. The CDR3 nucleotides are TGTGCCAGCAGCTCCTGGACAGGGGAAGAGACCCAGTACTTC. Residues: CASSSWTGEETQYF.

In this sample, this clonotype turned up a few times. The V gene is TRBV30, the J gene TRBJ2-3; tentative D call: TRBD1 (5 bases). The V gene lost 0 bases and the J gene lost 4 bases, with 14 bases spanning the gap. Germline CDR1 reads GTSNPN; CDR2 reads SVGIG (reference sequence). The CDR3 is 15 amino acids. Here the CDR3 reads CAWSVLPRAPDTQYF. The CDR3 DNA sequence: TGTGCCTGGAGTGTACTGCCCAGGGCACCAGATACGCAGTATTTT.

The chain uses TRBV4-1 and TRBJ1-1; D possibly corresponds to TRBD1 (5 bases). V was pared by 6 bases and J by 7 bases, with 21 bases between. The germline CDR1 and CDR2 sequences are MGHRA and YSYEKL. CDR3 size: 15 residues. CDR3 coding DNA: TGCGCCAGCAGAACCTCGGACACCAGAGGCTATGAAGCTTTCTTT. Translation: CASRTSDTRGYEAFF.

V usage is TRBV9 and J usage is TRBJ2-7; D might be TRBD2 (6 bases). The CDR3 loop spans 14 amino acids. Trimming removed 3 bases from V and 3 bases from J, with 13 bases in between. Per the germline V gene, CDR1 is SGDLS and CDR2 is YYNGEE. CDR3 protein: CASSGGTANYEQYF. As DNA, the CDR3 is TGTGCCAGCAGCGGCGGGACTGCGAACTACGAGCAGTACTTC.

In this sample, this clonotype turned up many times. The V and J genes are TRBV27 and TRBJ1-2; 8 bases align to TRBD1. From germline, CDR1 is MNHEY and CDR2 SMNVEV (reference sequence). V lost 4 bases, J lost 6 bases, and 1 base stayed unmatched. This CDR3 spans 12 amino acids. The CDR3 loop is CASSSTGDGYTF. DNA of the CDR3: TGTGCCAGCAGTTCGACAGGGGATGGCTACACCTTC.

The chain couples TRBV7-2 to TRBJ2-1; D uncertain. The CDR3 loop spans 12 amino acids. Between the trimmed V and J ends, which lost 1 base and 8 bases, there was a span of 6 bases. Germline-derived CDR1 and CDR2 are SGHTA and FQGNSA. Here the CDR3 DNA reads TGTGCCAGCAGCTTAGATCGCTATGAGCAGTTCTTC. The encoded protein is CASSLDRYEQFF.

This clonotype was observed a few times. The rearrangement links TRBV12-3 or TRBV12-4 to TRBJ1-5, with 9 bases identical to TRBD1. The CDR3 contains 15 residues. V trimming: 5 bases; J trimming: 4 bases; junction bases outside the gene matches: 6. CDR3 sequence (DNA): TGTGCCAGCAGTACGTCCGGGACAGGGAATCAGCCCCAGCATTTT. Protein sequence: CASSTSGTGNQPQHF.

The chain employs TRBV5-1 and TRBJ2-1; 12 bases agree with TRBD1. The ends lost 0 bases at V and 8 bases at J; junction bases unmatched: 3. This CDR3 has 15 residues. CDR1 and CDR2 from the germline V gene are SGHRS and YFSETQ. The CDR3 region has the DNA TGCGCCAGCAGCTTGGTGGGGACAGGGGGCGATGAGCAGTTCTTC. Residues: CASSLVGTGGDEQFF.